The clone carrying this T cell receptor (beta chain) has more than one count but fewer than ten. What it binds is not known. Authors' processing steps: Across clinicopathological groups, CDR3 differences served as the basis for building a distant-metastasis classifier for papillary thyroid cancer. MiXCR re-clonotyped the PCR reads for TCRdb. The V and J calls here are based on TCRdb, not the publication. The table shows roughly 30,000 clones, with approximately 15% occurring only once. The data were taken from a study of metastatic and nonmetastatic thyroid tumors. The wider study: Comparative analysis of repertoires was undertaken across blood and tumor or nodule tissue obtained from malignant and benign thyroid patients. Notes on the study in general: Malignant tumors reportedly showed significantly higher TCR beta diversity than benign nodules in both blood and tumor.

Germline V gene sequence: CDR1 KGHSH, CDR2 LQKENI. This CDR3 is built from 14 residues. Between the trimmed V and J ends, which lost 0 bases and 4 bases, there was a span of 9 bases. Each patient went into thyroid surgery without having received any treatment. The sequenced sample was blood. J is TRBJ2-5 and V is TRBV18; the D call may be TRBD1 or TRBD2 (5 bases each). The TCR comes from a female donor with papillary thyroid cancer or a benign thyroid nodule (not recorded which). Some clones in this sample may be carry-over from other donors' samples. This CDR3 is CASSPPSGRETQYF. The CDR3 DNA is TGTGCCAGCTCACCACCTTCAGGGAGAGAGACCCAGTACTTC.